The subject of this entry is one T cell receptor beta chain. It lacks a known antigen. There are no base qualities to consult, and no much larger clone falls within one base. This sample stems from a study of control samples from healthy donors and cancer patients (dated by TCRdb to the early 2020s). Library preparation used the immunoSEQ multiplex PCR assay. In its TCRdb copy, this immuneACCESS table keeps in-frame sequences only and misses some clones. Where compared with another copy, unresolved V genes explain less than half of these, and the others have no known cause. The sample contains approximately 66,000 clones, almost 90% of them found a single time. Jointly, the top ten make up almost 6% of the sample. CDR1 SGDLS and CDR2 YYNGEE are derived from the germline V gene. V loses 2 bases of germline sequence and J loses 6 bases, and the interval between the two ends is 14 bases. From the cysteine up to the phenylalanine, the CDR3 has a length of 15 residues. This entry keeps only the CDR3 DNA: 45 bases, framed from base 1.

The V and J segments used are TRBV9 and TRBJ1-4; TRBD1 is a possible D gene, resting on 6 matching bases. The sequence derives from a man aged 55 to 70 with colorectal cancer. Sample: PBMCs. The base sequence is TGTGCCAGCAGCGTCGAGGGGGAGACGGATGAAAAACTGTTTTTT. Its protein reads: CASSVEGETDEKLFF.